Below, 15 T cell receptor beta chains from the same sample are listed, as sequenced in a study of response to subunit inactivated influenza vaccine. TCRdb called the RT-PCR reads again in MiXCR, with one record for every CDR3 protein. Altogether about 500,000 distinct CDR3 sequences are present, 16% being singletons, with the ten largest covering about 3%. Sequenced here: CD4+ T cells sorted from PBMCs, sampled less than 30 months after vaccination. All receptors come from a man between 50 and 70 years old who received an inactivated influenza vaccine.

Here the CDR3 reads CASRTGQDYGYTF. The CDR3 DNA is TGTGCCAGCAGGACGGGACAGGACTATGGCTACACCTTC. The genes are TRBV6-6 and TRBJ1-2; 8 bases line up with TRBD1. The junction had 3 bases not matched to a gene; V was cut back by 6 bases and J by 3 bases. Germline CDR1 and CDR2: MNHNY and SVGAGI (reference sequence). The CDR3 loop spans 13 amino acids.

This clonotype was recorded many times. The rearrangement joins TRBV12-3 or TRBV12-4 to TRBJ2-2; 12 bases map to TRBD2. This CDR3 is built from 15 residues. V shed 6 bases and J 4 bases; nucleotides not matched to a gene: 3. The CDR3 nucleotides read TGTGCCAGCAGACCGGGACTAGCGGGCACCGGGGAGCTGTTTTTT. This sequence encodes CASRPGLAGTGELFF.

This chain joins TRBV20-1 and TRBJ2-1; D is unresolved. Looked up from germline, CDR1 is DFQATT and CDR2 is SNEGSKA (reference sequence). The CDR3 has 11 amino acids. Trimming took off 3 bases at V and 8 bases at J, with 8 bases between the two ends. CDR3: CSASESYEQFF. CDR3 sequence (DNA): TGCAGTGCTAGTGAGTCCTATGAGCAGTTCTTC.

This clonotype was detected a few times. The chain carries TRBV12-3 or TRBV12-4 and TRBJ1-6, with a possible D match to TRBD1 (5 bases). V was cut by 3 bases and J by 7 bases, with 13 bases left in between. The CDR3 totals 15 residues. The chain's CDR3 is CASSFSGLENSPLHF. CDR3 nucleotide sequence: TGTGCCAGCAGTTTTTCAGGGTTGGAGAATTCACCCCTCCACTTT.

This clonotype turned up a few times. This chain uses TRBV10-3 with TRBJ2-2, with 9 bases aligning to TRBD1. There are 13 residues in the CDR3. J lost 5 bases, V lost 10 bases, and 5 bases had no gene match. Germline CDR1 is ENHRY and CDR2 is SYGVKD. The CDR3 loop reads CATRTGETGELFF. The CDR3 DNA reads as TGTGCCACGAGGACAGGGGAAACCGGGGAGCTGTTTTTT.

CDR3 DNA: TGTGCCAGCAGCTTAGAGGTCAGGGCCTGGTACGAGCAGTACTTC. It yields the protein CASSLEVRAWYEQYF. The rearrangement joins TRBV11-2 to TRBJ2-7, with a weak D call TRBD1 (5 bases). From germline, CDR1 is SGHAT and CDR2 FQNNGV. This CDR3 has 15 amino acids. The ends were cut back, 0 bases at V and 4 bases at J, with 13 bases in the middle.

The chain employs TRBV5-1 and TRBJ2-3; 10 bases are a match to TRBD1. V was pared by 3 bases and J by 3 bases, with 4 bases of the junction left unmatched. Germline assignment: CDR1 SGHRS and CDR2 YFSETQ. This CDR3 is 15 amino acids long. CDR3 coding DNA: TGCGCCAGCAGCTCGACAGGGGGCGTTACAGATACGCAGTATTTT. The encoded protein is CASSSTGGVTDTQYF.

The sample holds many counts of this clonotype. J is TRBJ1-1 and V is TRBV12-3 or TRBV12-4; D not resolved. There are 13 residues in the CDR3. Trimming shortened V by 3 bases and J by 1 base, and 6 bases separated the two germline ends. The chain's CDR3 is CASSFGSNTEAFF. DNA of the CDR3: TGTGCCAGCAGTTTTGGATCGAACACTGAAGCTTTCTTT.

This clonotype was counted ten times or more. The chain uses TRBV10-3 and TRBJ2-5; 7 bases fit TRBD1. V lost 6 bases, J lost 7 bases, and 8 bases stayed unmatched. Germline V gives CDR1 ENHRY, CDR2 SYGVKD. The CDR3 spans 13 residues. CDR3 bases: TGTGCCATCAGAGACAGGGAATATGCGACCCAGTACTTC. Translating gives CAIRDREYATQYF.

The chain is built from TRBV6-2 or TRBV6-3 and TRBJ2-3; D gene ambiguous. The germline V and J ends were trimmed by 0 bases and 2 bases, with 9 bases remaining between them. The CDR3 has 15 residues. The germline CDR1 and CDR2 sequences are MNHEY and SVGEGT. The CDR3 coding sequence is TGTGCCAGCAGTTACTCAAAGCCTGTCACAGATACGCAGTATTTT. Amino acids: CASSYSKPVTDTQYF.

This clonotype was recorded at least ten times. This rearrangement joins TRBV4-1 to TRBJ2-2; a weak D match, TRBD1 (6 bases). V shed 4 bases and J shed 1 base, with 13 bases lying between them. In germline, CDR1 is MGHRA, CDR2 YSYEKL. This CDR3 region has 16 residues. As DNA, the CDR3 is TGCGCCAGCAGCCCTTACAGGGTGAGGAACACCGGGGAGCTGTTTTTT. It specifies CASSPYRVRNTGELFF.

V gene TRBV6-2 or TRBV6-3 combines with J gene TRBJ2-1; either TRBD1 or TRBD2 may fit D (5 bases each). Per the germline V gene, CDR1 is MNHEY and CDR2 is SVGEGT. V lost 5 bases and J 3 bases, leaving 17 bases between the germline ends. CDR3 size: 16 residues. CDR3 in amino acids: CASSTRVSGGYNEQFF. The CDR3 DNA follows: TGTGCCAGCAGTACCAGGGTGAGCGGCGGCTACAATGAGCAGTTCTTC.

This clonotype was counted a few times. The chain couples TRBV7-2 to TRBJ1-4, with TRBD1 identical over 7 bases. Germline V lookup: CDR1 SGHTA, CDR2 FQGNSA. The CDR3 is 14 amino acids. V trimming: 5 bases; J trimming: 4 bases; junction bases outside the gene matches: 4. CDR3 sequence (DNA): TGTGCCAGCAGCACAAGACAGGGTAATGAAAAACTGTTTTTT. Translated, it gives CASSTRQGNEKLFF.

In this sample, this clonotype turned up a few times. In nucleotides, the CDR3 is TGTGCCAGCAGCGTAGTAGCGGGAGGGCCTAATACGCAGTATTTT. Its protein is CASSVVAGGPNTQYF. The chain is built from TRBV9 and TRBJ2-3; 11 bases are a match to TRBD2. Germline loops: CDR1 SGDLS, CDR2 YYNGEE. This CDR3 region has 15 residues. V lost 0 bases and J lost 7; bases outside the gene matches: 4. The full variable domain, in which reference TRBV9 and TRBJ2-3 provide the parts outside the CDR3, is DSGVTQTPKHLITATGQRVTLRCSPRSGDLSVYWYQQSLDQGLQFLIQYYNGEERAKGNILERFSAQQFPDLHSELNLSSLELGDSALYFCASSVVAGGPNTQYFGPGTRLTVL.

In nucleotides, the CDR3 is TGTGCCAGCAGTTCGCGACTAGCGGGGACTCAAGAGACCCAGTACTTC. Translation gives CASSSRLAGTQETQYF. This chain uses TRBV12-3 or TRBV12-4 with TRBJ2-5; 11 bases agree with TRBD2. The CDR3 extends over 16 amino acids. V lost 4 bases, J lost 2 bases, and 6 bases stayed unmatched.